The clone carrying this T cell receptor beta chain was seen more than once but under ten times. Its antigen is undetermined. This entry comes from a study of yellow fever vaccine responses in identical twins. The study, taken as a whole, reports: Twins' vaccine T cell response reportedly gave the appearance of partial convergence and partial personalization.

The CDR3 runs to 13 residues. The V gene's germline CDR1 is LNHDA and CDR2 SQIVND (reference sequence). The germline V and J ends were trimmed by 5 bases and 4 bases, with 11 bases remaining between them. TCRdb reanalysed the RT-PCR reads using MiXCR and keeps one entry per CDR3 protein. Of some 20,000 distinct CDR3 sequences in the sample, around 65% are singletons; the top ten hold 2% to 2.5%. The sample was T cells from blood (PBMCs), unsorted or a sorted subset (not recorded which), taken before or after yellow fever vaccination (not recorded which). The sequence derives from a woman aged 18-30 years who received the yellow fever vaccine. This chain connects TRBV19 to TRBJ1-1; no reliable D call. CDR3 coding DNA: TGTGCCAGTAGTTTGAACACAGTCACTGAAGCTTTCTTT. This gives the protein CASSLNTVTEAFF. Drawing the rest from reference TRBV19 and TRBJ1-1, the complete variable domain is DGGITQSPKYLFRKEGQNVTLSCEQNLNHDAMYWYRQDPGQGLRLIYYSQIVNDFQKGDIAEGYSVSREKKESFPLTVTSAQKNPTAFYLCASSLNTVTEAFFGQGTRLTVV.